This entry lists 14 T cell receptor beta chains sequenced from one sample in a study of blood T cell repertoires in COVID-19. Sequencing used immunoSEQ multiplex PCR; TCRdb keeps in-frame clones, though not all of them. Of approximately 40,000 clones in the sample, roughly 85% are singletons; the top ten hold under 5%. Sequences were obtained from peripheral blood. Receptors were obtained from a man in his sixties with COVID-19, enrolled during active disease.

The table lists this clone with a few counts. This chain links TRBV2 with TRBJ1-1; tentatively, D is TRBD1 (6 bases). V lost 4 bases and J lost 2, with 11 bases in between. The CDR3 runs 14 residues. CDR1 and CDR2 (germline): SNHLY, FYNNEI. The CDR3 DNA follows: TGTGCCAGCAGTGTCGACAGGATTAACACTGAAGCTTTCTTT. Translating gives CASSVDRINTEAFF. Full variable domain (missing parts from reference TRBV2 and TRBJ1-1): EPEVTQTPSHQVTQMGQEVILRCVPISNHLYFYWYRQILGQKVEFLVSFYNNEISEKSEIFDDQFSVERPDGSNFTLKIRSTKLEDSAMYFCASSVDRINTEAFFGQGTRLTVV.

V gene TRBV6-6 combines with J gene TRBJ1-5, with TRBD1 identical over 8 bases. This CDR3 is 16 amino acids long. The junction had 9 bases not matched to a gene; V was cut back by 6 bases and J by 2 bases. The germline CDR1 and CDR2 sequences are MNHNY and SVGAGI (reference sequence). The CDR3 DNA follows: TGTGCCAGCAGCCCGAGCCGGGGACAGGGCAATCAGCCCCAGCATTTT. This encodes CASSPSRGQGNQPQHF.

This rearrangement joins TRBV10-3 to TRBJ2-1; no definite D call. With 6 bases removed from V and 0 bases from J, the gap between germline ends came to 12 bases. The length of the CDR3 is 15 residues. The germline V gene has CDR1 ENHRY and CDR2 SYGVKD. CDR3 protein: CAISQTESSYNEQFF. In nucleotides, the CDR3 is TGTGCCATCAGCCAGACTGAAAGCTCCTACAATGAGCAGTTCTTC.

Turning to this clone: At one boundary the junction diverges from the germline segment, which might be a read error. The chain employs TRBV7-7 and TRBJ2-1; 10 bases map to TRBD2. The germline V gene has CDR1 SSHAT and CDR2 FNYEAQ (reference sequence). This CDR3 has 18 residues. CDR3 amino acids: CASSSYPRQREGYNEQFF. CDR3 in DNA: TGTGCTAGCAGCTCCTACCCTCGTCAGCGGGAGGGATACAATGAGCAGTTCTTC.

The CDR3 DNA sequence: TGTGCCACCAGTGACCCTAGGGGACTAGGCGCCGGGGAGCTGTTTTTT. Translated: CATSDPRGLGAGELFF. The chain recombines TRBV24-1 with TRBJ2-2; TRBD2 aligns across 8 bases. V was clipped by 4 bases and J by 6 bases; unmatched bases: 9. CDR3 size: 16 residues. CDR1 and CDR2 from the germline V gene are KGHDR and SFDVKD.

This clone was seen more than once but under ten times. The chain has TRBV7-2 and TRBJ2-4; possibly TRBD1 for D (5 bases). The CDR3 contains 13 residues. Germline V gives CDR1 SGHTA, CDR2 FQGNSA. V shed 1 base and J shed 6 bases, with 7 bases lying between them. The CDR3 nucleotides read TGTGCCAGCAGCTTAGGGACAACAAACATTCAGTACTTC. It is translated as CASSLGTTNIQYF. The variable domain in full, completed from reference TRBV7-2 and TRBJ2-4, reads GAGVSQSPSNKVTEKGKDVELRCDPISGHTALYWYRQSLGQGLEFLIYFQGNSAPDKSGLPSDRFSAERTGGSVSTLTIQRTQQEDSAVYLCASSLGTTNIQYFGAGTRLSVL.

The V gene is TRBV28, the J gene TRBJ2-2; 13 positions match TRBD2. V gave up 10 bases and J gave up 6 bases; unmatched junction bases: 5. This CDR3 region has 14 residues. The germline CDR1 and CDR2 sequences are MDHEN and SYDVKM. The CDR3 DNA reads TGTGCCACCTTACTAGCGGGAGGGCCCGGGGAGCTGTTTTTT. Its translation is CATLLAGGPGELFF.

V is TRBV6-5 and J is TRBJ2-7, with a weak D call TRBD2 (7 bases). CDR1 and CDR2 from the germline V gene are MNHEY and SVGAGI. V was trimmed by 0 bases and J by 3 bases, leaving 15 bases between them. There are 16 residues in the CDR3. The CDR3, as DNA: TGTGCCAGCAGTTACTCGATGGGAGGGGGAAGCTACGAGCAGTACTTC. This gives the protein CASSYSMGGGSYEQYF.

This clone was seen only a few times. The chain combines TRBV11-2 with TRBJ2-7; D might be TRBD2 (5 bases). V lost 3 bases to trimming and J lost 1 base, with 7 bases between them. The CDR3 is 13 residues long. CDR1 is SGHAT and CDR2 is FQNNGV in the germline V gene. The CDR3 nucleotides read TGTGCCAGCAGCTTCGGCGGGTCCTACGAGCAGTACTTC. Protein sequence: CASSFGGSYEQYF.

J is TRBJ2-1 and V is TRBV6-5; TRBD2 matches at 10 bases. The CDR3 has 15 amino acids. After removal of 8 bases from V and 0 bases from J, the junction contained 4 bases not matched to a gene. Germline values: CDR1 MNHEY, CDR2 SVGAGI. DNA for the CDR3: TGTGCCAGCTGGGCTAGCGGGAGCTCCTACAATGAGCAGTTCTTC. Translating gives CASWASGSSYNEQFF.

The chain employs TRBV3-1 (or the pseudogene TRBV3-2) and TRBJ1-2; D not resolved. CDR3 size: 15 residues. Germline loops: CDR1 LGHDT, CDR2 YNNKEL (reference sequence). V was clipped by 2 bases and J by 6 bases, with 16 bases between them. CDR3 region: CASSQPLRGKDGYTF. In nucleotides, the CDR3 is TGTGCCAGCAGCCAACCCCTCCGGGGAAAGGATGGCTACACCTTC.

This rearrangement joins TRBV6-5 to TRBJ2-7, with 8 bases identical to TRBD1. J gave up 6 bases and V 2 bases, and 6 bases lay outside the gene matches. CDR1 is MNHEY, CDR2 SVGAGI, per germline. The CDR3 runs 14 residues. DNA for the CDR3: TGTGCCAGCAGTTACACCCGACAGGGGTTCGAGCAGTACTTC. It codes for CASSYTRQGFEQYF.

The rearrangement links TRBV11-2 to TRBJ2-7; weak D call: TRBD1 (5 bases). This CDR3 contains 11 residues. The germline gives CDR1 SGHAT, CDR2 FQNNGV. Trimming stripped 6 bases from V and 3 bases from J, with 6 bases between. CDR3 in amino acids: CASRQVYEQYF. The CDR3 nucleotides read TGTGCCAGCAGACAGGTCTACGAGCAGTACTTC.

V and J are TRBV5-6 and TRBJ1-2, with D perhaps TRBD1 (5 bases). The V end was cut by 2 bases, the J end by 3 bases, with 14 bases between. This CDR3 has 15 residues. Looked up from germline, CDR1 is SGHDT and CDR2 is YYEEEE. The CDR3 here is CASSLRGRDDYGYTF. The CDR3 coding sequence is TGTGCCAGCAGCTTAAGGGGCAGGGATGACTATGGCTACACCTTC.